The rows below give T cell receptor beta chains drawn from one sample of a study of cytomegalovirus exposure and HLA in healthy donors. The method was immunoSEQ multiplex PCR; TCRdb's version includes in-frame clones alone and lacks a portion of them. The sample holds roughly 150,000 clones; approximately 83% are singletons and the top ten take over 3%. The sequenced sample consisted of PBMCs. Receptors originate from a male donor in good health and CMV-seronegative. CDR3s include the opening cysteine and the closing phenylalanine or tryptophan. D genes are given only for firm matches. Clone size is shown for a subset of rows, as once, few, many or a class of expanded clone.

- TRBJ2-3 TRBV18 - CASSTAPPHSTDTQYF TGTGCCAGCTCAACTGCACCCCCCCACAGCACAGATACGCAGTATTTT
- TRBJ2-3 TRBV28 TRBD2 CASIQAGGRDTQYF TGTGCCAGCATTCAAGCGGGAGGACGGGATACGCAGTATTTT
- TRBJ2-7 TRBV7-2 - CASSLGRPGYEQYF TGTGCCAGCAGCTTAGGGAGGCCAGGCTACGAGCAGTACTTC
- TRBJ2-4 TRBV10-1 - CASTERQPRGKNIQYF TGCGCCAGCACCGAAAGACAGCCACGAGGCAAAAACATTCAGTACTTC
- TRBJ1-3 TRBV7-6 - CASSFTADSGNTIYF TGTGCCAGCAGCTTTACCGCAGACTCTGGAAACACCATATATTTT
- TRBJ2-5 TRBV18 TRBD2 CASSPQGLADQETQYF TGTGCCAGCTCACCCCAAGGCCTAGCGGATCAAGAGACCCAGTACTTC
- TRBJ2-1 TRBV5-4 TRBD2 CASSSRLAGGSSYNEQFF TGTGCCAGCAGCTCGAGACTAGCGGGGGGGAGCTCCTACAATGAGCAGTTCTTC
- TRBJ2-3 TRBV7-9 - CASSSSSTDTQYF TGTGCCAGCAGCTCGTCTAGCACAGATACGCAGTATTTT
few TRBJ2-2 TRBV10-3 TRBD2 CAISGEREGLQTGELFF TGTGCCATCAGTGGCGAGCGGGAGGGCCTTCAAACCGGGGAGCTGTTTTTT
few TRBJ2-1 TRBV7-2 - CASSDRTRGYNEQFF TGTGCCAGCAGTGATCGGACCCGCGGGTACAATGAGCAGTTCTTC
- TRBJ2-7 TRBV7-2 TRBD2 CASSLGLAGLSSYEQYF TGTGCCAGCAGCCTGGGACTAGCGGGCCTCAGCTCCTACGAGCAGTACTTC